These 19 T cell receptor beta chains were all obtained from the same sample, sequenced in a study of metastatic and nonmetastatic thyroid tumors. TCRdb re-processed the PCR reads through MiXCR. Of more than 25,000 clones in the sample, about 26% were seen once. None of the patients had undergone any treatment ahead of thyroid surgery. Sequencing was performed on blood. All receptors derive from a female donor with papillary thyroid cancer or a benign thyroid nodule (not recorded which). Some clones in this sample may be carry-over from other donors' samples.

Concerning this clone itself: At one end the junction does not follow the germline gene, possibly because of a read error. This chain joins TRBV3-1 and TRBJ1-2; tentative D call: TRBD1 (5 bases). In germline, CDR1 is LGHDT, CDR2 YNNKEL (reference sequence). The CDR3 extends over 15 amino acids. CDR3 protein: CASSQAYLVTEASVF. The CDR3, as DNA: TGTGCCAGCAGCCAAGCTTACCTTGTGACAGAAGCTAGTGTCTTC.

This chain joins TRBV5-6 and TRBJ1-1, with D uncertain. Germline V gives CDR1 SGHDT, CDR2 YYEEEE. The CDR3 consists of 15 residues. Trimming removed 3 bases at V and 0 bases at J, with 12 bases between. As DNA, the CDR3 is TGTGCCAGCAGCTGGGGTCGGGCTCTGAACACTGAAGCTTTCTTT. It encodes CASSWGRALNTEAFF.

This clone came up a few times. The gene calls are TRBV30 and TRBJ2-2; D tentatively fits TRBD1 or TRBD2 (5 bases each). Between the trimmed V and J ends, which lost 2 bases and 1 base, there was a span of 14 bases. Germline V gene data show CDR1 as GTSNPN and CDR2 as SVGIG (reference sequence). The CDR3 is made up of 16 amino acids. CDR3 nucleotide sequence: TGTGCCTGGAGTCCCCGGGGCAGCCTGAACACCGGGGAGCTGTTTTTT. This gives the protein CAWSPRGSLNTGELFF.

The genes are TRBV9 and TRBJ2-7; no firm D call. This CDR3 region has 14 residues. Deletions cut 0 bases from V and 0 bases from J, with 7 bases between. In germline, CDR1 is SGDLS, CDR2 YYNGEE. The CDR3 sequence: CASSVGLASYEQYF. The CDR3 DNA is TGTGCCAGCAGCGTAGGACTGGCCTCCTACGAGCAGTACTTC.

By share of the sample, this clone is medium-sized. This chain uses TRBV6-1 with TRBJ1-1; D gene ambiguous. Germline V lookup: CDR1 MNHNS, CDR2 SASEGT. Between the trimmed V and J ends, which lost 2 bases and 1 base, there was a span of 5 bases. The length of the CDR3 is 13 residues. CDR3 amino acids: CASSEMWNTEAFF. CDR3 in DNA: TGTGCCAGCAGTGAAATGTGGAACACTGAAGCTTTCTTT.

There are a few counts of this clone. The junction departs from the called germline gene at one end, perhaps through a read error. The J gene is TRBJ1-5, the V gene TRBV12-3 or TRBV12-4; no reliable D call. The CDR3 contains 14 residues. The CDR3 nucleotides are TGTGCCAGCTGGCGCGGGAAGGCCAATCAGCCCAAGCATTTT. It encodes CASWRGKANQPKHF.

As concerns this clone: At one end the junction does not follow the germline gene, possibly because of a read error. The chain couples TRBV19 to TRBJ1-2; no clear D gene. CDR1 is LNHDA, CDR2 SQIVND, per germline (reference sequence). The CDR3 covers 14 residues. DNA for the CDR3: TGTACCAGTAGTATGACTTTAGGTCTATATGGCTACACCTTC. Encoded protein: CTSSMTLGLYGYTF.

This rearrangement joins TRBV20-1 to TRBJ2-7; 9 nucleotides align to TRBD1. CDR1 DFQATT and CDR2 SNEGSKA come from the germline V gene (reference sequence). V was pared by 1 base and J by 6 bases, with 4 bases of the junction left unmatched. CDR3 length: 13 residues. The DNA of the CDR3 is TGCAGTGCTAGAGCTTGGACAGGGGTCGAGCAGTACGTC. Translation: CSARAWTGVEQYV.

Comment on this clone: A much larger clone differs by one base, so this may be a read error. The V and J genes are TRBV11-2 and TRBJ2-7; D gene uncertain. The germline V gene encodes CDR1 SGHAT and CDR2 FQNNGV. The CDR3 extends over 15 amino acids. V dropped 7 bases and J dropped 4 bases, with 20 bases sitting between them. The CDR3 sequence: CASKPVGAAPYEQYF. In DNA, the CDR3 is TGTGCCAGCAAACCAGTGGGCGCCGCCCCATACGAGCAGTACTTC.

The CDR3 DNA is TGTGCCAGCAGTTATGGGGGAGAAAACAATGAGCAGTTCTTC. Translating gives CASSYGGENNEQFF. J is TRBJ2-1 and V is TRBV6-2 or TRBV6-3, with D perhaps given as TRBD1 or TRBD2 (5 bases each). The CDR3 spans 14 residues. V lost 3 bases to trimming and J lost 5 bases, with 11 bases between them. Germline CDR1 is MNHEY and CDR2 is SVGEGT.

This clone was seen at least ten times. The rearrangement links TRBV30 to TRBJ2-1; the match to TRBD2 covers 9 bases. Germline-derived CDR1 and CDR2 are GTSNPN and SVGIG (reference sequence). The CDR3 extends over 15 amino acids. The J segment lost 6 bases and the V segment lost 5 bases, leaving 11 bases of the junction unmatched. CDR3 sequence (DNA): TGTGCCTGGGGGGGGCTAGCGGGAAAACGCAATGAGCAGTTCTTC. Protein sequence: CAWGGLAGKRNEQFF.

Concerning this clone itself: The sample carries other DNA sequences with the same CDR3. The chain has TRBV11-2 and TRBJ1-6; TRBD1 aligns across 7 bases. CDR3 length: 16 residues. V gave up 5 bases and J gave up 5 bases; unmatched junction bases: 9. Germline V gives CDR1 SGHAT, CDR2 FQNNGV. CDR3 in DNA: TGTGCCAGCAGCAGACAGGGCCCGGGGAATAATTCACCCCTCCACTTT. Its protein is CASSRQGPGNNSPLHF.

This clone came up many times. Other DNA variants within this sample encode the same CDR3. J is TRBJ2-5 and V is TRBV9; D perhaps matches TRBD1 (5 bases). V lost 1 base to trimming and J lost 5 bases, with 12 bases between them. The CDR3 is 14 amino acids. Germline V gene lookup returns CDR1 SGDLS and CDR2 YYNGEE. The CDR3 DNA reads TGTGCCAGCAGCGTACGGTCAGGGTGGGAGACCCAGTACTTC. Protein product: CASSVRSGWETQYF.

V gene TRBV5-1 combines with J gene TRBJ1-6; 9 bases fit TRBD1. Germline V lookup: CDR1 SGHRS, CDR2 YFSETQ. V gave up 4 bases and J gave up 6 bases; unmatched junction bases: 8. This CDR3 is built from 16 residues. The CDR3 bases are TGCGCCAGCAGCCCATTCTCGGGACAGGGTAATTCACCCCTCCACTTT. This translates into CASSPFSGQGNSPLHF.

The sample holds many counts of this clone. The J gene is TRBJ2-7, the V gene TRBV18, with D possibly TRBD1 on 6 matching bases. Trimming took off 3 bases at V and 6 bases at J, with 15 bases between the two ends. The CDR3 totals 14 residues. The V gene's germline CDR1 is KGHSH and CDR2 LQKENI. The CDR3 loop is CASSPAQGGLEQYF. The CDR3, as DNA: TGTGCCAGCTCACCGGCACAGGGCGGGCTCGAGCAGTACTTC. The entire variable domain, with the rest obtained from reference TRBV18 and TRBJ2-7, is as follows: NAGVMQNPRHLVRRRGQEARLRCSPMKGHSHVYWYRQLPEEGLKFMVYLQKENIIDESGMPKERFSAEFPKEGPSILRIQQVVRGDSAAYFCASSPAQGGLEQYFGPGTRLTVT.

The chain's CDR3 is CAWTRRGHGYTF. The CDR3 nucleotides read TGTGCCTGGACAAGGAGGGGACATGGCTACACCTTC. V is TRBV30 and J is TRBJ1-2; perhaps TRBD1 as D (5 bases). Trimming stripped 4 bases from V and 6 bases from J, with 12 bases between. There are 12 residues in the CDR3. Germline loops: CDR1 GTSNPN, CDR2 SVGIG (reference sequence).

The rearrangement uses TRBV3-1 and TRBJ2-7; D is uncertain. V was clipped by 3 bases and J by 2 bases, with 11 bases between them. Germline values: CDR1 LGHDT, CDR2 YNNKEL (reference sequence). The length of the CDR3 is 14 residues. The chain's CDR3 is CASSHGDNPYEQYF. DNA of the CDR3: TGTGCCAGCAGCCACGGAGACAACCCCTACGAGCAGTACTTC.

The gene calls are TRBV18 and TRBJ2-5; D possibly matches TRBD1 or TRBD2 (5 bases each). Germline-derived CDR1 and CDR2 are KGHSH and LQKENI. CDR3 size: 14 residues. Between the trimmed V and J ends, which lost 4 bases and 5 bases, there was a span of 14 bases. The CDR3: CASSHGAQRETQYF. In DNA, the CDR3 is TGTGCCAGCTCACACGGGGCACAGCGGGAGACCCAGTACTTC.

V is TRBV20-1 and J is TRBJ1-5, with D uncertain. V lost 3 bases, J lost 3 bases, and 12 bases lay in between. CDR1 and CDR2 (germline): DFQATT, SNEGSKA (reference sequence). The CDR3 extends over 14 amino acids. The DNA of the CDR3 is TGCAGTGCTAGGGGCGGGGTGGTCAATCAGCCCCAGCATTTT. This encodes CSARGGVVNQPQHF.